Following are 8 T cell receptor beta chains from one sample sequenced in a study of technical replicates of blood from a handful of donors. Repertoires were generated with immunoSEQ multiplex PCR, while TCRdb's copy carries only in-frame clones and drops some. The sample comprises about 16,000 clones, approximately 87% of which are singletons, and 9% to 15% rests with the top ten. Sequenced sample: PBMCs. Receptor source: a human donor in good health.

The chain has TRBV28 and TRBJ2-5, with 11 positions matching TRBD1. The CDR3 covers 13 residues. Per germline, CDR1 MDHEN and CDR2 SYDVKM. Trimming removed 10 bases from V and 7 bases from J; junction bases left unmatched: 8. The DNA of the CDR3 is TGTGCCACTTGGACAGGGGGCCCCAGGACCCAGTACTTC. Its protein is CATWTGGPRTQYF.

The J gene is TRBJ2-3, the V gene TRBV5-1, with a tentative D call TRBD2 (6 bases). The CDR3 spans 16 residues. V dropped 3 bases and J dropped 4 bases, with 18 bases sitting between them. Germline V CDR1 and CDR2: SGHRS, YFSETQ. The CDR3 DNA reads as TGCGCCAGCAGCTCAGGGTCGGGGGAGCATGCAGATACGCAGTATTTT. It is translated as CASSSGSGEHADTQYF.

Remarks on this clone: One end of the junction does not line up with germline, which may come from a read error. The V call is TRBV6-1, the J call TRBJ1-5; 7 nucleotides align to TRBD1. The CDR3 length is 17 residues. CDR1 MNHNS and CDR2 SASEGT come from the germline V gene. The CDR3 is CASIEPPRGDSNQPQHF. The CDR3 DNA is TGTGCCAGCATTGAACCCCCCAGGGGGGATAGCAATCAGCCCCAGCATTTT.

This chain links TRBV7-8 with TRBJ2-7; TRBD1 might be the D (6 bases). CDR1 is SGHVS, CDR2 FQNEAQ, per germline. The CDR3 is 14 residues long. Trimming shortened V by 8 bases and J by 3 bases, and 17 bases separated the two germline ends. The chain's CDR3 is CASARTAAHYEQYF. In DNA form, the CDR3 reads TGTGCCAGCGCCCGGACAGCTGCCCACTACGAGCAGTACTTC.

The chain recombines TRBV5-1 with TRBJ2-1; 10 positions match TRBD2. The CDR3 has 14 amino acids. The J segment lost 4 bases and the V segment lost 6 bases, leaving 4 bases of the junction unmatched. Germline CDR1 is SGHRS and CDR2 is YFSETQ. The CDR3 is CASTASGGYNEQFF. The CDR3 DNA sequence: TGCGCCAGCACCGCTAGCGGGGGATACAATGAGCAGTTCTTC.

This rearrangement joins TRBV27 to TRBJ2-6, with D perhaps TRBD1 (6 bases). The V end lost 6 bases, the J end lost 0 bases, and 12 bases lay between the germline ends. From germline, CDR1 is MNHEY and CDR2 SMNVEV (reference sequence). This CDR3 contains 16 residues. The CDR3 DNA reads TGTGCCAGCAGCTCTACAGGGAGCTCTGGGGCCAACGTCCTGACTTTC. The encoded protein is CASSSTGSSGANVLTF.

This sequence joins TRBV4-1 and TRBJ2-1; 8 bases align to TRBD2. The CDR3 totals 15 residues. Germline V gene data show CDR1 as MGHRA and CDR2 as YSYEKL. With 6 bases clipped from V and 8 bases from J, the junction kept 12 bases outside the gene matches. CDR3 residues: CASRIGASGLDEQFF. The CDR3 nucleotides are TGCGCCAGCAGGATTGGGGCTAGCGGGTTGGATGAGCAGTTCTTC.

The chain has TRBV9 and TRBJ2-5, with 7 positions matching TRBD2. Per germline, CDR1 SGDLS and CDR2 YYNGEE. Losses at the gene ends were 3 bases for V and 2 bases for J; bases not matched to a gene: 4. This CDR3 has 14 amino acids. CDR3 amino acids: CASSERGGQETQYF. In DNA, the CDR3 is TGTGCCAGCAGCGAGCGGGGAGGACAAGAGACCCAGTACTTC.